The 29 T cell receptor beta chains given below trace back to one sample, sequenced in a study of blood T cell repertoires in COVID-19. Some clones are missing from TCRdb's copy, which holds only in-frame ones; the method was immunoSEQ multiplex PCR. The sample carries over 120,000 clones, 79% recorded once. What was sequenced was peripheral blood. The receptor source for this set is a woman between 70 and 85 years old with COVID-19, enrolled during active disease.

The CDR3 protein is CASSQSRHNYPYNSPLHF. CDR3 coding DNA: TGCGCCAGCAGTCAATCGAGACACAATTACCCCTATAATTCACCCCTCCACTTT. This sequence joins TRBV23-1 and TRBJ1-6; no clear D gene. TRBV23-1 is reported as an ORF; its role is uncertain. The V and J ends lost 0 bases and 2 bases respectively, with 14 bases between them. The CDR3 has 18 amino acids.

This clone appeared once. V is TRBV9 and J is TRBJ1-4; tentatively, D is TRBD1 (5 bases). The CDR3 contains 15 residues. The germline V and J ends were trimmed by 3 bases and 5 bases, with 14 bases remaining between them. Per germline, CDR1 SGDLS and CDR2 YYNGEE. CDR3 region: CASSARQSPNEKLFF. The DNA of the CDR3 is TGTGCCAGCAGCGCCAGACAGTCCCCGAATGAAAAACTGTTTTTT.

Concerning this clone: A junction boundary mismatches the germline segment, possibly from a read error. This chain links TRBV18 with TRBJ2-1; possibly TRBD2 for D (5 bases). The CDR3 is 13 residues long. The germline CDR1 and CDR2 sequences are KGHSH and LQKENI. The CDR3 here is CASSPLERNEQFF. In DNA, the CDR3 is TGTGCCAGCTCGCCACTAGAACGGAATGAGCAGTTCTTC.

V gene TRBV4-1 combines with J gene TRBJ1-3, with D tentatively TRBD1 (5 bases). Trimming removed 1 base at V and 2 bases at J, with 9 bases between. The CDR3 is 15 amino acids. Germline loops: CDR1 MGHRA, CDR2 YSYEKL. In DNA form, the CDR3 reads TGCGCCAGCAGCCAAGGTGGAGGGGCTGGAAACACCATATATTTT. Residues: CASSQGGGAGNTIYF.

The rearrangement joins TRBV3-1 (or the pseudogene TRBV3-2) to TRBJ1-6; a possible D gene is TRBD1 (5 bases). Trimming stripped 3 bases from V and 7 bases from J, with 10 bases between. This CDR3 comprises 14 residues. CDR1 and CDR2 from the germline V gene are LGHDT and YNNKEL (reference sequence). The DNA of the CDR3 is TGTGCCAGCAGCCAGGGACTGCAAAATTCACCCCTCCACTTT. Translation gives CASSQGLQNSPLHF.

This clone was detected only once. V is TRBV5-1 and J is TRBJ1-2; D remains ambiguous. Per germline, CDR1 SGHRS and CDR2 YFSETQ. CDR3 size: 13 residues. V was clipped by 4 bases and J by 0 bases, with 7 bases between them. CDR3 sequence: CASSPGPNYGYTF. Written as DNA, the CDR3 is TGCGCCAGCAGCCCCGGTCCTAACTATGGCTACACCTTC.

The rearrangement uses TRBV6-6 and TRBJ1-1; possibly TRBD1 for D (5 bases). Trimming removed 6 bases at V and 0 bases at J, with 11 bases between. Germline CDR1 reads MNHNY; CDR2 reads SVGAGI (reference sequence). This CDR3 is built from 14 residues. The CDR3 DNA sequence: TGTGCCAGCAGCAGGGAATTACTGAACACTGAAGCTTTCTTT. Protein sequence: CASSRELLNTEAFF.

The chain combines TRBV5-8 with TRBJ2-1; 7 positions agree with TRBD1. The CDR3 totals 15 residues. Germline-derived CDR1 and CDR2 are SGHTS and YDEGEE. V lost 2 bases and J lost 1; bases outside the gene matches: 3. CDR3 region: CASSFKGASYNEQFF. Here the CDR3 DNA reads TGTGCCAGCAGCTTTAAGGGGGCGTCCTACAATGAGCAGTTCTTC.

The chain carries TRBV5-1 and TRBJ2-3; 12 bases are a match to TRBD2. The germline V gene has CDR1 SGHRS and CDR2 YFSETQ. CDR3 size: 18 residues. V was clipped by 4 bases and J by 4 bases; unmatched bases: 13. The CDR3 DNA is TGCGCCAGCAGCCCGGGACTAGCGGGTTCCCTGGGCTCAGATACGCAGTATTTT. Its translation: CASSPGLAGSLGSDTQYF.

This clone was seen a few times. The chain's CDR3 is CASSETLSSYNEQFF. For the CDR3, the DNA is TGTGCCAGCAGTGAGACACTTAGCTCCTACAATGAGCAGTTCTTC. This chain joins TRBV28 and TRBJ2-1; D remains ambiguous. The germline V gene has CDR1 MDHEN and CDR2 SYDVKM. The CDR3 is 15 residues long. Trimming shortened V by 5 bases and J by 0 bases, and 11 bases separated the two germline ends.

The chain has TRBV7-2 and TRBJ2-7, with D possibly TRBD1 on 6 matching bases. V was cut by 4 bases and J by 1 base, with 11 bases left in between. The CDR3 length is 14 residues. Germline CDR1 reads SGHTA; CDR2 reads FQGNSA. The CDR3 loop reads CASSYVQGSYEQYF. CDR3 in DNA: TGTGCCAGCAGCTATGTCCAGGGGTCCTACGAGCAGTACTTC.

The genes are TRBV7-9 and TRBJ2-7; 10 positions agree with TRBD1. CDR1 is SEHNR and CDR2 is FQNEAQ in the germline V gene (reference sequence). V lost 3 bases, J lost 3 bases, and 2 bases stayed unmatched. The CDR3 runs 14 residues. The CDR3 coding sequence is TGTGCCAGCAGCTTTAGGGACAGGGGCTACGAGCAGTACTTC. This codes for CASSFRDRGYEQYF.

V and J are TRBV7-2 and TRBJ2-7, with D perhaps matching TRBD1 (6 bases). V was trimmed by 5 bases and J by 1 base, leaving 15 bases between them. In germline, CDR1 is SGHTA, CDR2 FQGNSA. The CDR3 runs to 15 residues. CDR3 amino acids: CASSQDRDTSYEQYF. CDR3 in DNA: TGTGCCAGCAGCCAAGACCGGGACACTTCCTACGAGCAGTACTTC.

The rearrangement joins TRBV10-3 to TRBJ1-6, with a possible D match to TRBD1 (6 bases). The CDR3 is made up of 14 amino acids. Germline-derived CDR1 and CDR2 are ENHRY and SYGVKD. V lost 6 bases and J lost 0, with 6 bases in between. CDR3: CAIRDSSYNSPLHF. The DNA of the CDR3 is TGTGCCATCAGGGACAGCTCCTATAATTCACCCCTCCACTTT.

This chain links TRBV6-5 with TRBJ2-7, with TRBD2 as a possible D gene (5 bases). The CDR3 covers 13 residues. Germline V CDR1 and CDR2: MNHEY, SVGAGI. Trimming stripped 11 bases from V and 5 bases from J, with 19 bases between. As DNA, the CDR3 is TGTGCCCAGAGGGAGTACGGGGTGGACGAGCAGTACTTC. The encoded protein is CAQREYGVDEQYF.

The chain uses TRBV19 and TRBJ1-6; 12 nucleotides match TRBD1. Germline V gene lookup returns CDR1 LNHDA and CDR2 SQIVND (reference sequence). The CDR3 consists of 14 residues. The V gene end was trimmed by 3 bases and the J gene end by 9 bases; junction bases not matched to a gene: 0. As DNA, the CDR3 is TGTGCCAGTAGTATGGGACAGGGGGCTTCACCCCTCCACTTT. Its translation: CASSMGQGASPLHF.

This clone was counted between two and nine times. V gene TRBV15 combines with J gene TRBJ2-2; perhaps TRBD1 as D (6 bases). CDR1 is LNHNV, CDR2 YYDKDF, per germline (reference sequence). This CDR3 is 15 amino acids long. V lost 3 bases and J 6 bases, leaving 14 bases between the germline ends. The CDR3 DNA sequence: TGTGCCACCAGCAGCGCCCGTGGGGGCGCCGGGGAGCTGTTTTTT. This gives the protein CATSSARGGAGELFF.

The chain employs TRBV3-1 (or the pseudogene TRBV3-2) and TRBJ1-2; D is possibly TRBD1 (6 bases). V lost 4 bases, J lost 0 bases, and 15 bases lay in between. The CDR3 contains 16 residues. Germline loops: CDR1 LGHDT, CDR2 YNNKEL (reference sequence). The CDR3: CASSLGGPAANYGYTF. DNA of the CDR3: TGTGCCAGCAGCCTCGGGGGGCCCGCCGCTAACTATGGCTACACCTTC.

The chain links TRBV29-1 to TRBJ1-2, with TRBD1 matching 11 bases. The CDR3 totals 14 residues. J gave up 4 bases and V 1 base, and 2 bases lay outside the gene matches. The germline V gene encodes CDR1 SQVTM and CDR2 ANQGSEA. CDR3 sequence reads: CSVEAGTGGYGYTF. CDR3 sequence (DNA): TGCAGCGTTGAAGCTGGGACAGGGGGCTATGGCTACACCTTC.

The gene calls are TRBV5-1 and TRBJ1-3; 9 bases are a match to TRBD1. Germline loops: CDR1 SGHRS, CDR2 YFSETQ. The length of the CDR3 is 15 residues. The J segment lost 4 bases and the V segment lost 2 bases, leaving 4 bases of the junction unmatched. In nucleotides, the CDR3 is TGCGCCAGCAGCTTAAGGACAGGGGAGGGAAACACCATATATTTT. Translated, it gives CASSLRTGEGNTIYF.

This clone is a singleton in its sample. The rearrangement links TRBV6-2 or TRBV6-3 to TRBJ1-4, with D perhaps TRBD1 (5 bases). Deletions cut 5 bases from V and 0 bases from J, with 13 bases between. The CDR3 is 16 residues long. Germline V gives CDR1 MNHEY, CDR2 SVGEGT. CDR3 coding DNA: TGTGCCAGCAGTGGACGACAGACTGCAACTAATGAAAAACTGTTTTTT. Encoded protein: CASSGRQTATNEKLFF.

V usage is TRBV30 and J usage is TRBJ2-3; unclear D gene. The CDR3 spans 12 residues. With 3 bases removed from V and 2 bases from J, the gap between germline ends came to 6 bases. Germline loops: CDR1 GTSNPN, CDR2 SVGIG (reference sequence). DNA of the CDR3: TGTGCCTGGAGCAGAACCACAGATACGCAGTATTTT. Amino acid sequence: CAWSRTTDTQYF.

This clone was seen a handful of times. V usage is TRBV30 and J usage is TRBJ1-6; D uncertain. The CDR3 is 13 residues long. V shed 2 bases and J shed 10 bases, with 12 bases lying between them. The germline gives CDR1 GTSNPN, CDR2 SVGIG (reference sequence). CDR3 protein: CAWSPSPSSPLHF. The DNA for the CDR3 is TGTGCCTGGAGTCCTAGCCCCAGCTCACCCCTCCACTTT.

This clone was seen only a few times. The chain links TRBV19 to TRBJ1-1; the D is unclear. The CDR3 length is 13 residues. V was cut by 3 bases and J by 3 bases, with 8 bases left in between. Germline V gene lookup returns CDR1 LNHDA and CDR2 SQIVND (reference sequence). CDR3 nucleotides: TGTGCCAGTAGTATCCAGAGGGACACTGAAGCTTTCTTT. It translates to CASSIQRDTEAFF.

The J gene is TRBJ1-1, the V gene TRBV7-9; TRBD1 is a possible D gene (6 bases). This CDR3 region has 13 residues. From germline, CDR1 is SEHNR and CDR2 FQNEAQ (reference sequence). Trimming took 5 bases from V and 5 from J, leaving 12 bases between them. The CDR3 DNA reads as TGTGCCAGCAGCCCCAGGGGCGGGACTGAAGCTTTCTTT. This translates into CASSPRGGTEAFF.

V usage is TRBV5-1 and J usage is TRBJ1-1; 9 bases are a match to TRBD1. This CDR3 has 13 residues. Germline CDR1 and CDR2: SGHRS and YFSETQ. J lost 5 bases, V lost 7 bases, and 6 bases had no gene match. CDR3 amino acids: CASSQGAGTEAFF. CDR3 nucleotide sequence: TGCGCCAGCTCACAGGGGGCGGGAACTGAAGCTTTCTTT.

This clone was found once. This sequence joins TRBV5-5 and TRBJ1-3; 10 positions agree with TRBD1. This CDR3 is 19 amino acids long. Germline V gives CDR1 SGHKS, CDR2 YYEKEE (reference sequence). The V gene end was trimmed by 1 base and the J gene end by 0 bases; junction bases not matched to a gene: 10. The CDR3 sequence: CASSLRQGATQSSGNTIYF. The CDR3 DNA reads as TGTGCCAGCAGCTTGCGACAGGGGGCGACCCAGAGCTCTGGAAACACCATATATTTT.

The J gene is TRBJ1-5, the V gene TRBV24-1, with D possibly being TRBD1 (5 bases). Looked up from germline, CDR1 is KGHDR and CDR2 is SFDVKD. V shed 5 bases and J shed 9 bases, with 10 bases lying between them. The CDR3 consists of 12 residues. CDR3 residues: CATSVSGGPQHF. As DNA, the CDR3 is TGTGCCACCAGTGTTAGCGGGGGGCCCCAGCATTTT.

The chain employs TRBV6-5 and TRBJ1-1; no definite D call. CDR1 is MNHEY, CDR2 SVGAGI, per germline. V dropped 4 bases and J dropped 0 bases, with 6 bases sitting between them. The CDR3 has 13 amino acids. CDR3 protein: CASSSHLNTEAFF. In DNA, the CDR3 is TGTGCCAGCAGTTCCCATCTGAACACTGAAGCTTTCTTT.